Each of the 32 T cell receptor beta chains below was sequenced from the same sample in a study of cytomegalovirus exposure and HLA in healthy donors. A multiplex PCR was run with 60 Vbeta primers and 13 Jbeta primers. Sequencing used immunoSEQ multiplex PCR; TCRdb keeps in-frame clones, though not all of them. Seen in this sample are roughly 58,000 clones; the ten most common clones hold 9.5% to 11%. The specimen was PBMCs. The source is a woman aged 45 to 65 in good health and CMV-seropositive.

In DNA form, the CDR3 reads TGTGCCACCAGCAGTCCCAGGGGCCTGAACACTGAAGCTTTCTTT. The encoded protein is CATSSPRGLNTEAFF. The chain links TRBV15 to TRBJ1-1, with a weak D call TRBD1 (6 bases). Germline CDR1 is LNHNV and CDR2 is YYDKDF (reference sequence). This CDR3 has 15 residues. Trimming left V 3 bases short and J 0 bases short, with 11 bases between.

The chain couples TRBV30 to TRBJ1-1; 8 bases are shared with TRBD1. This CDR3 region has 16 residues. Trimming cost V 2 bases and J 0 bases; bases outside gene matches: 8. Germline V CDR1 and CDR2: GTSNPN, SVGIG (reference sequence). In DNA, the CDR3 is TGTGCCTGGAGTCCCCTCAGGGGGCCGCTGAACACTGAAGCTTTCTTT. It is translated as CAWSPLRGPLNTEAFF.

V and J are TRBV5-4 and TRBJ2-3; tentative D call: TRBD1 (6 bases). The germline gives CDR1 SGHNT, CDR2 YYREEE (reference sequence). V lost 0 bases and J lost 3, with 8 bases in between. The CDR3 contains 14 residues. CDR3 DNA sequence: TGTGCCAGCAGCTTGGGACAGGCGACAGATACGCAGTATTTT. It is translated as CASSLGQATDTQYF.

The chain employs TRBV7-2 and TRBJ2-7; 12 bases fit TRBD2. V shed 5 bases and J 4 bases; nucleotides not matched to a gene: 3. The CDR3 sequence is 14 residues long. Per germline, CDR1 SGHTA and CDR2 FQGNSA. CDR3 bases: TGTGCCAGCAGCGGTCTAGCGGGGGGGTACGAGCAGTACTTC. Residues: CASSGLAGGYEQYF.

This chain connects TRBV6-6 to TRBJ2-1, with D tentatively TRBD2 (9 bases). CDR1 MNHNY and CDR2 SVGAGI come from the germline V gene (reference sequence). The CDR3 has 16 residues. V was clipped by 0 bases and J by 10 bases, with 19 bases between them. Here the CDR3 reads CASSYSFSGGQEEQFF. Written as DNA, the CDR3 is TGTGCCAGCAGTTACTCGTTTAGCGGGGGACAGGAAGAGCAGTTCTTC.

The chain is built from TRBV10-3 and TRBJ2-5, with 7 positions matching TRBD1. The CDR3 contains 12 residues. V lost 5 bases to trimming and J lost 9 bases; unmatched junction nucleotides: 6. Germline V gives CDR1 ENHRY, CDR2 SYGVKD. In DNA form, the CDR3 reads TGTGCCATCAGTCGAGAGGGGGCCGCCCAGTACTTC. As protein: CAISREGAAQYF.

The V and J genes are TRBV7-2 and TRBJ2-3; D gene ambiguous. Germline-derived CDR1 and CDR2 are SGHTA and FQGNSA. The CDR3 loop spans 13 amino acids. V lost 5 bases to trimming and J lost 4 bases, with 10 bases between them. CDR3: CASSLARADTQYF. The CDR3 nucleotides read TGTGCCAGCAGCCTGGCTAGAGCAGATACGCAGTATTTT.

The J gene is TRBJ1-1, the V gene TRBV7-2; TRBD1 matches at 7 bases. This CDR3 contains 14 residues. V dropped 3 bases and J dropped 4; count of bases not matched to a gene: 5. Germline V gene lookup returns CDR1 SGHTA and CDR2 FQGNSA. This CDR3 is CASSLAGGSTEAFF. The CDR3 DNA reads TGTGCCAGCAGCTTGGCAGGGGGTAGCACTGAAGCTTTCTTT.

The chain employs TRBV5-4 and TRBJ1-1; D might be TRBD1 (6 bases). Germline values: CDR1 SGHNT, CDR2 YYREEE (reference sequence). The CDR3 covers 15 residues. With 0 bases removed from V and 1 base from J, the gap between germline ends came to 10 bases. The DNA for the CDR3 is TGTGCCAGCAGCTTGGGTAGGGGGGGGAACACTGAAGCTTTCTTT. This gives the protein CASSLGRGGNTEAFF. Full variable domain (outside the CDR3, taken from reference TRBV5-4 and TRBJ1-1): ETGVTQSPTHLIKTRGQQVTLRCSSQSGHNTVSWYQQALGQGPQFIFQYYREEENGRGNFPPRFSGLQFPNYSSELNVNALELDDSALYLCASSLGRGGNTEAFFGQGTRLTVV.

J is TRBJ2-5 and V is TRBV18; 9 positions match TRBD1. Germline CDR1 is KGHSH and CDR2 is LQKENI. Trimming removed 3 bases from V and 4 bases from J; junction bases left unmatched: 6. CDR3 length: 15 residues. The CDR3: CASSPSGTGIETQYF. In DNA, the CDR3 is TGTGCCAGCTCACCGAGCGGGACAGGGATAGAGACCCAGTACTTC. The whole variable domain, filled in from reference TRBV18 and TRBJ2-5, reads NAGVMQNPRHLVRRRGQEARLRCSPMKGHSHVYWYRQLPEEGLKFMVYLQKENIIDESGMPKERFSAEFPKEGPSILRIQQVVRGDSAAYFCASSPSGTGIETQYFGPGTRLLVL.

This chain uses TRBV5-6 with TRBJ1-4; perhaps TRBD1 as D (6 bases). The germline V gene encodes CDR1 SGHDT and CDR2 YYEEEE. The CDR3 totals 15 residues. The V end lost 0 bases, the J end lost 5 bases, and 11 bases lay between the germline ends. CDR3 residues: CASSLVGGENEKLFF. Here the CDR3 DNA reads TGTGCCAGCAGCTTGGTAGGGGGGGAGAATGAAAAACTGTTTTTT.

This chain links TRBV5-6 with TRBJ1-2; D unresolved. This CDR3 spans 15 amino acids. CDR1 is SGHDT, CDR2 YYEEEE, per germline. Trimming stripped 0 bases from V and 4 bases from J, with 13 bases between. The CDR3 DNA reads TGTGCCAGCAGCTTGGACTTAGAGGGCTCCTATGGCTACACCTTC. It encodes CASSLDLEGSYGYTF.

The V gene is TRBV7-9, the J gene TRBJ1-2; D perhaps matches TRBD1 (5 bases). The CDR3 consists of 15 residues. V lost 0 bases and J 4 bases, leaving 12 bases between the germline ends. CDR1 is SEHNR, CDR2 FQNEAQ, per germline (reference sequence). CDR3 coding DNA: TGTGCCAGCAGCTTAGCCCCAGGGCCCCTCTATGGCTACACCTTC. It translates to CASSLAPGPLYGYTF.

Comments on this clone: An end of the junction differs from the germline gene, which may be a read error. Other nucleotide sequences in the sample specify the same CDR3. This chain links TRBV6-5 with TRBJ1-4; 7 bases are a match to TRBD1. The germline CDR1 and CDR2 sequences are MNHEY and SVGAGI. This CDR3 is 15 amino acids long. The CDR3 DNA reads as TGCGCCAGCAGCCTGGAGGGGGCAACCAATGAAAAACTGTTTTTT. Its translation is CASSLEGATNEKLFF.

The V and J genes are TRBV6-6 and TRBJ1-5; D unresolved. The germline CDR1 and CDR2 sequences are MNHNY and SVGAGI (reference sequence). V gave up 0 bases and J gave up 0 bases, with 6 bases separating them. The length of the CDR3 is 15 residues. CDR3 amino acids: CASSYSGLSNQPQHF. DNA of the CDR3: TGTGCCAGCAGTTACTCGGGCCTTAGCAATCAGCCCCAGCATTTT.

The chain couples TRBV5-1 to TRBJ1-1; perhaps TRBD1 as D (5 bases). Germline CDR1 SGHRS, CDR2 YFSETQ. Between the trimmed V and J ends, which lost 4 bases and 8 bases, there was a span of 18 bases. CDR3 length: 14 amino acids. Here the CDR3 reads CASSGPQGLKEAFF. CDR3 DNA sequence: TGCGCCAGCAGCGGGCCGCAGGGCCTTAAAGAAGCTTTCTTT.

To note about this clone: The sample has other DNA sequences that encode this CDR3 too. The chain combines TRBV7-2 with TRBJ1-3; D may be TRBD1 (5 bases). CDR1 and CDR2 (germline): SGHTA, FQGNSA. V lost 4 bases and J lost 1, with 11 bases in between. The CDR3 is made up of 15 amino acids. In nucleotides, the CDR3 is TGTGCCAGCAGCTACCTAGGGGATTCTGGAAACACCATATATTTT. This encodes CASSYLGDSGNTIYF.

The rearrangement joins TRBV7-9 to TRBJ1-5; D remains ambiguous. The V gene's germline CDR1 is SEHNR and CDR2 FQNEAQ (reference sequence). The V gene lost 4 bases and the J gene lost 2 bases, with 12 bases spanning the gap. The CDR3 covers 15 residues. CDR3 sequence: CASSSTRGGNQPQHF. The CDR3 nucleotides are TGTGCCAGCAGCTCGACCCGGGGAGGCAATCAGCCCCAGCATTTT.

The chain recombines TRBV11-2 with TRBJ2-3, with 7 nucleotides matching TRBD2. V trimming: 5 bases; J trimming: 9 bases; junction bases outside the gene matches: 5. Germline V gene sequence: CDR1 SGHAT, CDR2 FQNNGV. The CDR3 contains 12 residues. Here the CDR3 DNA reads TGTGCCAGCAGCCCAGGCGGGGGAACGCAGTATTTT. It specifies CASSPGGGTQYF.

J is TRBJ1-6 and V is TRBV5-1; D gene ambiguous. Trimming removed 0 bases at V and 7 bases at J, with 11 bases between. The CDR3 length is 15 residues. CDR1 and CDR2 from the germline V gene are SGHRS and YFSETQ. DNA of the CDR3: TGCGCCAGCAGCTTGGGGGAGGCCGGGAATTCACCCCTCCACTTT. It is translated as CASSLGEAGNSPLHF.

The chain employs TRBV27 and TRBJ2-3; 12 nucleotides align to TRBD2. The germline V gene has CDR1 MNHEY and CDR2 SMNVEV (reference sequence). Trimming removed 6 bases from V and 4 bases from J; junction bases left unmatched: 8. CDR3 length: 16 residues. This CDR3 reads CASSPLAGGPPDTQYF. The CDR3 region has the DNA TGTGCCAGCAGCCCGCTAGCGGGAGGGCCCCCAGATACGCAGTATTTT.

The chain uses TRBV29-1 and TRBJ2-1, with TRBD2 as a possible D gene (6 bases). This CDR3 spans 14 amino acids. V lost 1 base to trimming and J lost 3 bases, with 10 bases between them. The germline gives CDR1 SQVTM, CDR2 ANQGSEA. Written as DNA, the CDR3 is TGCAGCGTTGAAGCGGGAGAGGGCTACAATGAGCAGTTCTTC. Translated: CSVEAGEGYNEQFF.

Details on this clone: Additional DNA sequences in this sample encode the identical CDR3. The V call is TRBV5-4, the J call TRBJ1-4; 9 bases fit TRBD1. V shed 4 bases and J 5 bases; nucleotides not matched to a gene: 6. The CDR3 sequence is 15 residues long. Germline V gives CDR1 SGHNT, CDR2 YYREEE (reference sequence). The CDR3 bases are TGTGCCAGCAGCACGAACAGGGGGCTAAATGAAAAACTGTTTTTT. Translation gives CASSTNRGLNEKLFF.

The chain links TRBV9 to TRBJ2-1; 12 nucleotides align to TRBD2. Germline V gene data show CDR1 as SGDLS and CDR2 as YYNGEE. J lost 9 bases, V lost 1 base, and 8 bases had no gene match. This CDR3 has 16 amino acids. CDR3 protein: CASSVMGLAGGVEQFF. In DNA form, the CDR3 reads TGTGCCAGCAGCGTAATGGGACTAGCGGGTGGGGTTGAGCAGTTCTTC.

The rearrangement joins TRBV5-6 to TRBJ2-7, with 8 bases that match TRBD1. The CDR3 totals 16 residues. Germline CDR1 is SGHDT and CDR2 is YYEEEE. The junction had 15 bases not matched to a gene; V was cut back by 4 bases and J by 6 bases. CDR3 loop: CASSRGVTGVSSEQYF. The CDR3 coding sequence is TGTGCCAGCAGCCGAGGGGTGACAGGGGTTTCGAGCGAGCAGTACTTC.

V and J are TRBV25-1 and TRBJ1-2, with a weak D call TRBD1 (5 bases). This CDR3 is built from 14 residues. Per the germline V gene, CDR1 is MGHDK and CDR2 is SYGVNS. The germline V and J ends were trimmed by 3 bases and 4 bases, with 12 bases remaining between them. CDR3 region: CASSDPGVIYGYTF. CDR3 in DNA: TGTGCCAGCAGTGATCCGGGGGTGATCTATGGCTACACCTTC.

About this clone itself: This sample includes further DNA sequences coding for the same CDR3. This chain uses TRBV6-5 with TRBJ1-2; 8 bases fit TRBD1. V was pared by 6 bases and J by 11 bases, with 8 bases of the junction left unmatched. The germline V gene encodes CDR1 MNHEY and CDR2 SVGAGI. The CDR3 covers 12 residues. CDR3 residues: CASSPGQGRYTF. CDR3 in DNA: TGTGCCAGCAGCCCCGGACAGGGAAGGTACACCTTC.

This chain uses TRBV29-1 with TRBJ2-1; D remains ambiguous. CDR3 length equals 13 residues. V was pared by 5 bases and J by 0 bases, with 8 bases between. Germline V gene sequence: CDR1 SQVTM, CDR2 ANQGSEA. CDR3 sequence: CSVLRSSYNEQFF. DNA of the CDR3: TGCAGCGTTCTCCGGAGCTCCTACAATGAGCAGTTCTTC.

V is TRBV2 and J is TRBJ1-2; D may be TRBD1 (5 bases). The germline V gene has CDR1 SNHLY and CDR2 FYNNEI. Trimming stripped 4 bases from V and 6 bases from J, with 12 bases between. The CDR3 runs 13 residues. The CDR3 region has the DNA TGTGCCAGCAGTGGGCAGGGAAGCGATGGCTACACCTTC. This gives the protein CASSGQGSDGYTF.

The rearrangement uses TRBV27 and TRBJ2-7; TRBD1 matches 9 bases. Germline CDR1 MNHEY, CDR2 SMNVEV (reference sequence). With V trimmed by 4 bases and J by 4 bases, 5 bases remained unmatched. The CDR3 sequence is 14 residues long. The CDR3 sequence is CASSSGTGIYEQYF. CDR3 DNA: TGTGCCAGCAGTTCAGGGACAGGGATTTACGAGCAGTACTTC.

The V and J genes are TRBV6-1 and TRBJ2-1, with a weak D call TRBD2 (6 bases). Trimming pared 8 bases from V and 4 bases from J, leaving 12 bases between. The CDR3 spans 13 residues. Germline V gives CDR1 MNHNS, CDR2 SASEGT. The CDR3 coding sequence is TGTGCCAGCCTGACACGGGAGTACAATGAGCAGTTCTTC. This gives the protein CASLTREYNEQFF.

V is TRBV18 and J is TRBJ1-5; the D gene is possibly TRBD1 (5 bases). The V end was cut by 3 bases, the J end by 0 bases, with 12 bases between. CDR3 length: 16 amino acids. The germline V gene encodes CDR1 KGHSH and CDR2 LQKENI. The chain's CDR3 is CASSPKGVGSNQPQHF. The CDR3 nucleotides read TGTGCCAGCTCACCGAAAGGGGTTGGTAGCAATCAGCCCCAGCATTTT.